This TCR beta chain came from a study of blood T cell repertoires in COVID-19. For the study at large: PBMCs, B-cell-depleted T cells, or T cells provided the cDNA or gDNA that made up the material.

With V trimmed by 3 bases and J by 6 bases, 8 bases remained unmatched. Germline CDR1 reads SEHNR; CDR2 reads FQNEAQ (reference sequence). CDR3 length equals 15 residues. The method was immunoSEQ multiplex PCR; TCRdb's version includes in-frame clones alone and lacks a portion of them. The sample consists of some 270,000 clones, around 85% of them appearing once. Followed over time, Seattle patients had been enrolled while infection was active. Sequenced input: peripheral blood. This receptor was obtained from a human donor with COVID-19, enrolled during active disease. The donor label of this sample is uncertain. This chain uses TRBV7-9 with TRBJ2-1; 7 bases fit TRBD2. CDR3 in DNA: TGTGCCAGCAGCTTTTTCGCAACTAGCGCCAATGAGCAGTTCTTC. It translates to CASSFFATSANEQFF.